Given below is one T cell receptor beta chain in context. What it binds is unknown. Template switching by 5'RACE produced TCR cDNA, adding a universal primer site and UMIs. A single record per CDR3 protein comes from TCRdb applying MiXCR to the 5' RACE reads. The data contain 550,000 to 750,000 distinct CDR3 sequences, about 13% of them singletons. These data are taken from a study of T cells after yellow fever vaccination. The wider study: Fractions with few cells were prepared using SMART-Seq v4 Ultra Low Input.

Regarding the study as a whole: A large majority of primary-vaccination clones showed up again after the booster (approximately 96% CD4, 88% CD8). Abundant clonotypes from the bulk population could get into FACS-sorted repertoires as contaminants.

This CDR3 is built from 12 residues. Germline V gene data show CDR1 as MDHEN and CDR2 as SYDVKM. Between the trimmed V and J ends, which lost 5 bases and 8 bases, there was a span of 12 bases. This chain uses TRBV28 with TRBJ1-2; D is possibly TRBD1 (5 bases). The receptor was isolated from a man under 40 who received the YFV17D yellow fever vaccine. This sample comprised PBMCs, obtained on the day of the yellow fever booster vaccination. CDR3 sequence reads: CASSGWGNGYTF. In DNA, the CDR3 is TGTGCCAGCAGTGGCTGGGGGAACGGCTACACCTTC.